This T cell receptor beta chain was documented in a study of T-cell reconstitution after alpha-beta-depleted transplantation in children. The library targeted TCRbeta and was prepared with unique molecular identifiers. TCRdb called the PCR reads again in MiXCR, with one record for every CDR3 protein. The sample has hundreds of thousands of distinct CDR3 sequences, 10% to 15% seen once; the top ten hold over 2%. General study points: Approximately two months post-transplant, alpha-beta T cells reportedly originated from several hundred expanded graft clones. At one year after transplant, newly produced T cells mostly accounted for T-cell counts and diversity. It was surviving recipient T cells and thymic progenitors that gave some patients high TCRbeta diversity at day 60.

This clonotype appeared a few times. Its target is unknown. Trimming took 0 bases from V and 4 from J; bases not matched to a gene: 2. The CDR3 runs to 15 residues. Per the germline V gene, CDR1 is SQVTM and CDR2 is ANQGSEA. This TCR was sampled from a male patient under 18 who had a stem cell transplant for acute myeloid leukemia, so the T cells may come from the graft donor. The chain is built from TRBV29-1 and TRBJ2-1; 11 bases map to TRBD2. The input for sequencing was PBMCs, mostly from graft donor cells, taken 360 days after TCRalphabeta/CD19-depleted stem cell transplant. Here the CDR3 reads CSVEERLAGYNEQFF. CDR3 bases: TGCAGCGTTGAAGAGCGACTAGCGGGATACAATGAGCAGTTCTTC.